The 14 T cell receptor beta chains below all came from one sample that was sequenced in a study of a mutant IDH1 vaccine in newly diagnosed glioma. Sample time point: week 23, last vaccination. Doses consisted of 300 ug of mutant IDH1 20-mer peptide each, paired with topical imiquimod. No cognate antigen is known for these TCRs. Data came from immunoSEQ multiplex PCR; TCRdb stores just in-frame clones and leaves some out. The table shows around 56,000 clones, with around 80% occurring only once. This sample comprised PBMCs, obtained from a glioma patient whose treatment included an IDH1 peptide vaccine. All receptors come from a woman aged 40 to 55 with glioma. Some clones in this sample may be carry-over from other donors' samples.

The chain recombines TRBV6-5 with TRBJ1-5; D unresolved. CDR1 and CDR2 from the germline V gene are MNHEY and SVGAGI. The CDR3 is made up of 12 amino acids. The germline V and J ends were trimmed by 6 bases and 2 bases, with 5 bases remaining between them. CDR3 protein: CASRSGNQPQHF. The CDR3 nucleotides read TGTGCCAGCAGAAGTGGCAATCAGCCCCAGCATTTT.

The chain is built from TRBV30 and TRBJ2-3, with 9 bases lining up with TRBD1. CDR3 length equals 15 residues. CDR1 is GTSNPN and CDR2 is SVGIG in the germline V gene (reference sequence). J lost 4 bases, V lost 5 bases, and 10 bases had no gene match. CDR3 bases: TGTGCCTGGTTTCCGCCGGGACAGGGTTCAGATACGCAGTATTTT. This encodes CAWFPPGQGSDTQYF.

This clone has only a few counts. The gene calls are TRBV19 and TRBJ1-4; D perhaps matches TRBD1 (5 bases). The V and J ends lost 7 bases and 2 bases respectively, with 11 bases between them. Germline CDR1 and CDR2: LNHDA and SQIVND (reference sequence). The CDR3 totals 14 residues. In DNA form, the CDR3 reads TGTGCCAGTAAATGGGGACTGACTAATGAAAAACTGTTTTTT. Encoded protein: CASKWGLTNEKLFF.

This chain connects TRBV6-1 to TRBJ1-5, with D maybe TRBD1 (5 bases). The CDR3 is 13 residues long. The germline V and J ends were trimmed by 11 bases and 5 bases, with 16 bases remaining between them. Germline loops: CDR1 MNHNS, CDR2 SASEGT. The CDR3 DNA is TGTGCCCTGGCCGGGGGAGGAGATCAGCCCCAGCATTTT. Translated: CALAGGGDQPQHF.

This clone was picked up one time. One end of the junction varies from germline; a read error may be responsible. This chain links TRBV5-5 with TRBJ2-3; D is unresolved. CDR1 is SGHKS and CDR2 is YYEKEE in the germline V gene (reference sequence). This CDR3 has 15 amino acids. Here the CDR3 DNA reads TGTGCCAGCACCTTGGAAGGAGCGCTCACAGATACGCAGTATTTT. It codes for CASTLEGALTDTQYF.

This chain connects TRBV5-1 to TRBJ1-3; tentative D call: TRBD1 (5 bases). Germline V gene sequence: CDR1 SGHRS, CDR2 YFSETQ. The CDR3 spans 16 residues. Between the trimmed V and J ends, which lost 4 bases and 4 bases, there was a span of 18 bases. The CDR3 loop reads CASSPQVGTGGNTIYF. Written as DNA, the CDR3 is TGCGCCAGCAGCCCTCAAGTGGGGACCGGAGGAAACACCATATATTTT.

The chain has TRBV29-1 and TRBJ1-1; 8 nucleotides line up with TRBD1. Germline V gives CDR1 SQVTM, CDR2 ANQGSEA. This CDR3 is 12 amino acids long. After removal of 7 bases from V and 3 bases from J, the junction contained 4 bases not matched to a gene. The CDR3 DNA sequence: TGCAGCGGTAAACAGGGGGACACTGAAGCTTTCTTT. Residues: CSGKQGDTEAFF.

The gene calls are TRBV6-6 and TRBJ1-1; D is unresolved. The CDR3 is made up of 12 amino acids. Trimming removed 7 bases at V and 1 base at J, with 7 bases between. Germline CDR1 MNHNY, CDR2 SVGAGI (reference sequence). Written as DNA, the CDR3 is TGTGCCAGCACGACTAGGAACACTGAAGCTTTCTTT. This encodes CASTTRNTEAFF.

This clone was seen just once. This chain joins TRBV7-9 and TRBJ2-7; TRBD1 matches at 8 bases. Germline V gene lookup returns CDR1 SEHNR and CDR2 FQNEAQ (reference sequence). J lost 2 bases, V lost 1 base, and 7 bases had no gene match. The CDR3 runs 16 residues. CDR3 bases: TGTGCCAGCAGCTTAGAGTCGGCAGGGGGCCCCTACGAGCAGTACTTC. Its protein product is CASSLESAGGPYEQYF. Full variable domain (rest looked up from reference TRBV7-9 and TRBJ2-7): DTGVSQNPRHKITKRGQNVTFRCDPISEHNRLYWYRQTLGQGPEFLTYFQNEAQLEKSRLLSDRFSAERPKGSFSTLEIQRTEQGDSAMYLCASSLESAGGPYEQYFGPGTRLTVT.

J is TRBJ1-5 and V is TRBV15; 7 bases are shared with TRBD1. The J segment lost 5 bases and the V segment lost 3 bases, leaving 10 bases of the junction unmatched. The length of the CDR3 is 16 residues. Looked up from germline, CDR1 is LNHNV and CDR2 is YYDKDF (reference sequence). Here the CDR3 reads CATSRPGPRGDQPQHF. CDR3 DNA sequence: TGTGCCACCAGCAGGCCGGGCCCCAGGGGGGATCAGCCCCAGCATTTT.

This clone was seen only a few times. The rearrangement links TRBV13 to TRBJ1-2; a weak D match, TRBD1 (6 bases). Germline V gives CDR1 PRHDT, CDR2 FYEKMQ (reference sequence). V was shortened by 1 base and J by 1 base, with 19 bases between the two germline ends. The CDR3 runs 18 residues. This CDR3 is CASSLEREGGTNNYGYTF. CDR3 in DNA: TGTGCCAGCAGCTTAGAGAGGGAGGGGGGGACGAATAACTATGGCTACACCTTC.

In DNA form, the CDR3 reads TGTGCCAGCAGCTCTCAGATCGCAACTAATGAAAAACTGTTTTTT. It codes for CASSSQIATNEKLFF. The chain employs TRBV11-2 and TRBJ1-4; no firm D call. Per germline, CDR1 SGHAT and CDR2 FQNNGV. V was shortened by 4 bases and J by 0 bases, with 9 bases between the two germline ends. CDR3 size: 15 residues.

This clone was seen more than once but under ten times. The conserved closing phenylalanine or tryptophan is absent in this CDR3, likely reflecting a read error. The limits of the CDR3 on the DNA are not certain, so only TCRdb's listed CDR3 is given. Here the CDR3 reads CANPSQDASPFV. This chain connects TRBV6-4 to TRBJ1-2; the D call TRBD1 from the table was never checked on the DNA. The CDR3 is 12 amino acids long, termini counted. CDR1 and CDR2 (germline): MRHNA, SNTAGT.

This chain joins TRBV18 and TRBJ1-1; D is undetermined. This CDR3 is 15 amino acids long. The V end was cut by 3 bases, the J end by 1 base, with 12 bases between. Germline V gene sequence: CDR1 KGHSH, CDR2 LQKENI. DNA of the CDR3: TGTGCCAGCTCACCGATTACCCAACAGAACACTGAAGCTTTCTTT. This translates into CASSPITQQNTEAFF.